This note documents a single TCR beta chain sequence. The source of the sample is a study of OX40 agonist ivuxolimab in advanced cancers. This CDR3 spans 13 amino acids. Germline V lookup: CDR1 SGHNT, CDR2 YENEEA. J was trimmed by 7 bases and V by 7 bases; bases with no gene match: 4. Clones were read by immunoSEQ multiplex PCR, and TCRdb kept only the in-frame ones, dropping some. The sample records approximately 45,000 clones, about 85% being singletons. The sample in question was CD4+ or CD8+ T cells sorted from blood, obtained in a trial of the OX40 agonist ivuxolimab. The sequence was obtained from an adult with an advanced solid tumor such as melanoma, head and neck, liver or kidney cancer. This chain connects TRBV11-3 to TRBJ2-1, with 10 positions matching TRBD1. This CDR3 is CASIGQGGNEQFF. CDR3 DNA sequence: TGTGCCAGCATAGGACAGGGGGGGAATGAGCAGTTCTTC.